Listed below are T cell receptor beta chains from one sample, sequenced in a study of blood T cell repertoires in COVID-19. The method was immunoSEQ multiplex PCR; TCRdb's version includes in-frame clones alone and lacks a portion of them. This repertoire shows just over 30,000 clones, 89% found once; its top ten account for 0.5% to 0.7%. What was sequenced was peripheral blood. These receptors were obtained from a woman between 40 and 55 years old with active or convalescent COVID-19. CDR3s include the opening cysteine and the closing phenylalanine or tryptophan. A D gene is named only where the DNA matches it firmly. The size entry is marked missing in some rows and otherwise reads once, few, many or a size class.

V gene	J gene	CDR3 length	clone size	D gene	CDR3 protein	CDR3 DNA
TRBV7-2	TRBJ1-2	18	.	TRBD1	CASSFRGSGGNGIYGYTF	TGTGCCAGCAGCTTTAGGGGGTCAGGGGGCAACGGAATCTATGGCTACACCTTC
TRBV6-6	TRBJ2-5	16	.	.	CASSYSGGRPQETQYF	TGTGCCAGCAGTTACTCGGGGGGGCGCCCCCAAGAGACCCAGTACTTC
TRBV29-1	TRBJ1-2	14	.	TRBD1	CSVEVSGQGYGYTF	TGCAGCGTTGAAGTCAGCGGACAGGGGTATGGCTACACCTTC
TRBV30	TRBJ2-7	15	.	TRBD1	CAWSPRTGLPYEQYF	TGTGCCTGGAGTCCCCGGACAGGGCTTCCCTACGAGCAGTACTTC
TRBV9	TRBJ2-7	15	.	TRBD2	CASSVGGTSGHEQYF	TGTGCCAGCAGCGTAGGAGGGACTAGCGGACACGAGCAGTACTTC
TRBV28	TRBJ1-2	12	.	.	CASSLNPGGYTF	TGTGCCAGCAGTTTAAATCCGGGTGGCTACACCTTC
TRBV15	TRBJ1-6	16	.	.	CATSRDLGGVNSPLHF	TGTGCCACCAGCAGAGATCTTGGGGGGGTGAATTCACCCCTCCACTTT
TRBV5-1	TRBJ2-7	15	.	.	CASSLAWQGNYEQYF	TGCGCCAGCAGCTTGGCATGGCAGGGAAACTACGAGCAGTACTTC
TRBV11-2	TRBJ2-3	16	.	.	CASSLLGGRSSDTQYF	TGTGCCAGCAGCTTACTAGGAGGTAGGAGTTCAGATACGCAGTATTTT
TRBV6-5	TRBJ2-3	14	.	TRBD2	CASALGGGENTQYF	TGTGCCAGCGCCCTCGGCGGGGGAGAAAATACGCAGTATTTT
TRBV18	TRBJ2-7	14	.	.	CASSPTGVNYEQYF	TGTGCCAGCTCACCAACGGGAGTGAACTACGAGCAGTACTTC
TRBV30	TRBJ2-1	13	.	TRBD1	CALQPDRDNEQFF	TGTGCCCTCCAACCCGACAGGGACAATGAGCAGTTCTTC
TRBV4-3	TRBJ1-5	14	few	.	CASSQGYSNQPQHF	TGCGCCAGCAGCCAAGGCTACAGCAATCAGCCCCAGCATTTT
TRBV11-2	TRBJ2-7	13	.	.	CASSPPGSYEQYF	TGTGCCAGCAGTCCCCCGGGTTCTTACGAGCAGTACTTC
TRBV5-6	TRBJ2-7	15	.	TRBD2	CASSPASGRGYEQYF	TGTGCCAGCAGCCCCGCTAGCGGGAGAGGGTACGAGCAGTACTTC
TRBV6-2/TRBV6-3	TRBJ2-5	16	.	TRBD2	CASSASLGLAAETQYF	TGTGCCAGCAGTGCAAGTCTAGGACTAGCTGCTGAGACCCAGTACTTC
TRBV5-8	TRBJ2-7	13	.	.	CASSETTGYEQYF	TGTGCCAGCAGCGAAACAACAGGGTACGAGCAGTACTTC
TRBV5-4	TRBJ1-2	14	.	.	CASSNSGQLYGYTF	TGTGCCAGCAGCAACTCCGGACAGCTCTATGGCTACACCTTC
TRBV5-4	TRBJ1-1	14	.	.	CASSLGGMNTEAFF	TGTGCCAGCAGCTTGGGAGGGATGAACACTGAAGCTTTCTTT
TRBV6-1	TRBJ2-1	16	few	TRBD1	CASSERTGVFYNEQFF	TGTGCCAGCAGTGAACGCACAGGGGTGTTTTACAATGAGCAGTTCTTC
TRBV4-3	TRBJ1-2	15	.	TRBD1	CASRPERTGGDGYTF	TGCGCCAGCAGACCCGAGAGGACAGGGGGGGATGGCTACACCTTC
TRBV27	TRBJ1-2	13	.	.	CASSLGQNYGYTF	TGTGCCAGCAGTTTAGGACAGAACTATGGCTACACCTTC
TRBV11-2	TRBJ1-1	17	.	.	CASSLWGGRDMNTEAFF	TGTGCCAGCAGCTTATGGGGGGGCCGAGACATGAACACTGAAGCTTTCTTT
TRBV7-3	TRBJ2-1	14	once	TRBD2	CASSPGTSGAEQFF	TGTGCCAGCAGCCCTGGGACTAGCGGAGCCGAGCAGTTCTTC
TRBV10-3	TRBJ2-5	16	.	.	CAISESLQGVGETQYF	TGTGCCATCAGTGAGTCGTTACAGGGAGTGGGGGAGACCCAGTACTTC
TRBV28	TRBJ2-1	10	.	.	CASGADEQFF	TGTGCCAGCGGGGCCGATGAGCAGTTCTTC
TRBV9	TRBJ1-6	15	.	.	CASSSTGGLSSPLHF	TGTGCCAGCAGCTCCACCGGGGGACTCAGTTCACCCCTCCACTTT
TRBV24-1	TRBJ2-7	12	.	TRBD1	CATRQGFDEQYF	TGTGCCACGCGACAGGGTTTCGACGAGCAGTACTTC
TRBV6-4	TRBJ2-7	13	few	.	CASSAQGGYEQYF	TGTGCCAGCAGTGCGCAGGGGGGCTACGAGCAGTACTTC
TRBV24-1	TRBJ1-5	18	.	.	CATSGQWRQPYSNQPQHF	TGTGCCACCAGTGGCCAGTGGCGACAGCCCTATAGCAATCAGCCCCAGCATTTT
TRBV6-5	TRBJ2-1	13	.	.	CASSYTLGNEQFF	TGTGCCAGCAGTTACACCCTAGGCAATGAGCAGTTCTTC
TRBV9	TRBJ2-7	16	.	TRBD2	CASSPQLAGGIYEQYF	TGTGCCAGCAGCCCACAACTAGCGGGAGGGATCTACGAGCAGTACTTC
TRBV2	TRBJ2-7	12	.	.	CASRGAAYEQYF	TGTGCCAGCAGGGGCGCAGCCTACGAGCAGTACTTC
TRBV6-2/TRBV6-3	TRBJ1-2	15	.	.	CASSRQLGQNYGYTF	TGTGCCAGCAGTCGTCAACTAGGACAGAACTATGGCTACACCTTC
TRBV28	TRBJ1-5	17	.	.	CASSLGKWTDSNQPQHF	TGTGCCAGCAGTTTGGGGAAGTGGACAGATAGCAATCAGCCCCAGCATTTT
TRBV14	TRBJ2-2	15	.	.	CASSQVGGVTGELFF	TGTGCCAGCAGCCAAGTAGGGGGAGTCACCGGGGAGCTGTTTTTT
TRBV4-1	TRBJ2-5	15	.	.	CASSQGTGGVGTQYF	TGCGCCAGCAGCCAAGGGACAGGCGGGGTGGGGACCCAGTACTTC
TRBV2	TRBJ2-2	19	.	TRBD2	CASSVNSHSGGLNTGELFF	TGTGCCAGCAGTGTCAACTCACATAGCGGGGGTTTAAACACCGGGGAGCTGTTTTTT
TRBV3-1/TRBV3-2	TRBJ2-2	15	.	.	CASSQDRWGAGELFF	TGTGCCAGCAGCCAAGATCGGTGGGGGGCCGGGGAGCTGTTTTTT
TRBV30	TRBJ1-5	13	.	TRBD1	CAWGGQGRGPQHF	TGTGCCTGGGGGGGACAGGGGAGAGGGCCCCAGCATTTT
TRBV7-3	TRBJ2-2	15	.	TRBD2	CASSPRREGTGELFF	TGTGCCAGCAGCCCACGGAGGGAGGGGACCGGGGAGCTGTTTTTT
TRBV3-1/TRBV3-2	TRBJ2-7	14	.	TRBD1	CASSLTTGRHEQYF	TGTGCCAGCAGCTTAACGACAGGGCGGCACGAGCAGTACTTC
TRBV6-5	TRBJ1-3	15	.	.	CASSYSIAGANTIYF	TGTGCCAGCAGTTACTCTATCGCAGGGGCGAACACCATATATTTT
TRBV3-1/TRBV3-2	TRBJ2-2	13	.	.	CASSQAVSGELFF	TGTGCCAGCAGCCAAGCGGTGTCCGGGGAGCTGTTTTTT
TRBV11-2	TRBJ1-1	13	.	TRBD1	CASSPDRGTEAFF	TGTGCCAGCAGCCCTGACAGGGGCACTGAAGCTTTCTTT
TRBV7-3	TRBJ2-7	13	.	TRBD1	CASSLDRGDEQYF	TGTGCCAGCAGCTTGGACAGGGGCGACGAGCAGTACTTC
TRBV3-1/TRBV3-2	TRBJ2-7	15	.	TRBD2	CASSQGLAGVDEQYF	TGTGCCAGCAGCCAAGGGCTAGCGGGAGTTGACGAGCAGTACTTC
TRBV19	TRBJ1-1	15	.	TRBD1	CASSADRVLRTEAFF	TGTGCCAGTAGTGCCGACAGGGTTCTACGGACTGAAGCTTTCTTT